This T cell receptor (beta chain) was identified in a study of blood T cell repertoires in COVID-19. Background on the study: Collection of acute and convalescent COVID-19 samples took place in the United States, Italy and Spain. PBMCs, B-cell-depleted T cells, or T cells provided the cDNA or gDNA that made up the material.

This clone was seen a handful of times. In the source study's methods: Amplifying reference gene primers gave estimates of nucleated cell counts. This table comes from immunoSEQ multiplex PCR, and its TCRdb copy is limited to in-frame clones, with some not included. V and J calls plus clone size are reproduced from that table; the DNA served to infer D and trimming. The table includes about 190,000 clones, 90% detected once. Germline CDR1 SEHNR, CDR2 FQNEAQ (reference sequence). V lost 3 bases to trimming and J lost 2 bases; unmatched junction nucleotides: 6. CDR3 size: 15 residues. This sequence joins TRBV7-9 and TRBJ2-7, with TRBD1 matching 8 bases. Specimen: peripheral blood. The TCR comes from a man between 45 and 60 years old with acute or convalescent COVID-19. CDR3 loop: CASSFSDRETYEQYF. Here the CDR3 DNA reads TGTGCCAGCAGCTTCTCGGACAGGGAAACCTACGAGCAGTACTTC.